This T cell receptor (beta chain) was sequenced for a study of blood T cell repertoires in COVID-19. Study as a whole: The origin of the acute and convalescent COVID-19 samples was the United States, Italy and Spain. Sample material is recorded as cDNA or gDNA derived from T cells, B-cell-depleted T cells, or PBMCs.

Trimming left V 7 bases short and J 5 bases short, with 15 bases between. This CDR3 contains 14 residues. Germline V CDR1 and CDR2: SNHLY, FYNNEI. Per the study methods: Cell counts per sample came from amplifying reference gene primers. Repertoires were generated with immunoSEQ multiplex PCR, while TCRdb's copy carries only in-frame clones and drops some. The V and J calls and clone size were taken over from that table, and D and trimming were inferred from the DNA. The data hold 25,000 to 30,000 clones, with about 83% observed a single time. The chain employs TRBV2 and TRBJ2-1; TRBD2 is a possible D gene (5 bases). This TCR was recovered from a human donor in a cohort sampled during active COVID-19. The specimen was peripheral blood. CDR3 protein: CASIPGSWDNEQFF. The CDR3, as DNA: TGTGCCAGCATACCGGGGTCTTGGGACAATGAGCAGTTCTTC.